These T cell receptor beta chains were read from a single sample in a study of T cells in narcolepsy. Measured with immunoSEQ multiplex PCR; TCRdb has only the in-frame clones, and not every one. The sample contains tens of thousands of clones, 82% of which appear only once. Sequencing input: CD45RA- memory CD4+ T cells from PBMCs. These receptor sequences come from a human donor with narcolepsy. The CDR3 runs from the conserved cysteine through the conserved F or W. Fields, in order: clone size, D gene, V gene, J gene, CDR3 protein, CDR3 DNA. The D gene is left open where the match is weak. A row's size may be missing; if present it is once, few, many or a size class.

-	-	TRBV7-2	TRBJ2-7	CASSPKGPYEQYF	TGTGCCAGCAGCCCCAAAGGCCCCTACGAGCAGTACTTC
-	-	TRBV19	TRBJ1-1	CASGQTGPAEAFF	TGTGCCAGTGGCCAGACAGGACCCGCTGAAGCTTTCTTT
-	-	TRBV27	TRBJ2-7	CASSSARGEQYF	TGTGCCAGCAGTTCGGCCCGCGGCGAGCAGTACTTC
-	TRBD1	TRBV7-2	TRBJ1-6	CASSLETGEDSPLHF	TGTGCCAGCAGCTTAGAAACAGGGGAGGATTCACCCCTCCACTTT
-	-	TRBV18	TRBJ2-3	CASSPEGDVSADTQYF	TGTGCCAGCTCACCAGAGGGGGACGTAAGCGCAGATACGCAGTATTTT
-	TRBD2	TRBV7-9	TRBJ2-5	CASSPGLAKETQYF	TGTGCCAGCAGCCCGGGACTAGCGAAGGAGACCCAGTACTTC
-	-	TRBV2	TRBJ1-5	CASMLGGRGGQPQHF	TGTGCCAGCATGTTGGGGGGTAGGGGAGGGCAGCCCCAGCATTTT
-	-	TRBV6-5	TRBJ2-7	CASSYAGIEQYF	TGTGCCAGCAGTTACGCAGGGATCGAGCAGTACTTC
few	-	TRBV12-5	TRBJ2-7	CASGSGLYEQYF	TGTGCTAGTGGTTCGGGGCTCTACGAGCAGTACTTC
-	-	TRBV19	TRBJ2-1	CASSIVWGLDNEQFF	TGTGCCAGTAGTATCGTTTGGGGCTTGGACAATGAGCAGTTCTTC
-	-	TRBV10-1	TRBJ2-1	CASSPGQRSNEQFF	TGCGCCAGCAGCCCCGGACAGAGAAGCAATGAGCAGTTCTTC
-	-	TRBV7-2	TRBJ2-2	CASSLTYWHLNNTGELFF	TGTGCCAGCAGCTTAACATATTGGCACCTTAATAACACCGGGGAGCTGTTTTTT
-	-	TRBV20-1	TRBJ1-1	CSARGLRRTFF	TGCAGTGCTAGAGGACTCCGTCGAACTTTCTTT
few	TRBD2	TRBV6-5	TRBJ2-4	CASSELAGGHIQYF	TGTGCCAGCAGCGAGTTAGCGGGGGGCCACATTCAGTACTTC
-	TRBD2	TRBV7-2	TRBJ2-5	CASSVVWIGLVPSETQYF	TGTGCCAGCAGCGTCGTGTGGATAGGACTAGTCCCTTCCGAGACCCAGTACTTC
-	-	TRBV10-3	TRBJ1-2	CAITKGPQDSNYGYTF	TGTGCCATCACAAAGGGCCCCCAGGATTCGAACTATGGCTACACCTTC
-	-	TRBV27	TRBJ2-7	CASAGPRDYEQYF	TGTGCCAGCGCAGGGCCCAGGGACTACGAGCAGTACTTC
-	-	TRBV6-5	TRBJ1-1	CASSRGGANTEAFF	TGTGCCAGCAGCCGCGGGGGGGCGAACACTGAAGCTTTCTTT
-	-	TRBV4-2	TRBJ1-4	CASSQDKATNEKLFF	TGTGCCAGCAGCCAAGATAAAGCGACTAATGAAAAACTGTTTTTT
-	TRBD2	TRBV27	TRBJ2-1	CASSPASGIYNEQFF	TGTGCCAGCAGCCCTGCTAGCGGGATATACAATGAGCAGTTCTTC
-	-	TRBV18	TRBJ2-3	CASSGGGATDTQYF	TGTGCCAGCTCGGGCGGCGGGGCCACAGATACGCAGTATTTT
-	TRBD2	TRBV29-1	TRBJ2-3	CSGTTSGTRDTQYF	TGCAGCGGGACGACTAGCGGGACTAGGGATACGCAGTATTTT
-	-	TRBV6-5	TRBJ2-7	CASSEIQAAREQYF	TGTGCCAGCAGTGAAATTCAGGCGGCACGCGAGCAGTACTTC
-	-	TRBV7-3	TRBJ1-6	CASSLSENSPLHF	TGTGCCAGCAGCTTGTCTGAGAATTCACCCCTCCACTTT
-	-	TRBV4-3	TRBJ1-5	CASSRDLNTNQPQHF	TGCGCCAGCAGCCGCGACCTCAATACAAATCAGCCCCAGCATTTT
-	-	TRBV7-2	TRBJ2-5	CASSLVSPEETQYF	TGTGCCAGCAGCTTAGTCTCGCCGGAAGAGACCCAGTACTTC
once	-	TRBV2	TRBJ2-2	CASSEGMSRGELFF	TGTGCCAGCAGTGAAGGAATGTCCCGCGGGGAGCTGTTTTTT